The entry below gives a single T cell receptor beta chain sequence along with its context. The CDR3 is made up of 14 amino acids. J was trimmed by 4 bases and V by 3 bases; bases with no gene match: 8. Germline-derived CDR1 and CDR2 are SQVTM and ANQGSEA. These data originate in a study of radiotherapy plus CTLA-4 blockade in lung cancer. Sequencing was performed with immunoSEQ multiplex PCR; in TCRdb, only in-frame clones are kept and a portion is missing. The sample comprises around 100,000 clones, roughly 77% of which are singletons, and 2.5% to 3.5% rests with the top ten. The sample consisted of peripheral blood, taken from a patient treated with radiotherapy plus ipilimumab. The sequence came from a human donor with non-small cell lung cancer that progressed on radiotherapy plus ipilimumab. Some clones in this sample may be carry-over from other donors' samples. The chain has TRBV29-1 and TRBJ1-2, with 7 positions matching TRBD1. The DNA for the CDR3 is TGCAGCGTTGACCAAACAGGGGAAGCCTATGGCTACACCTTC. Its translation: CSVDQTGEAYGYTF. The variable domain in full, with the rest retrieved from reference TRBV29-1 and TRBJ1-2, is SAVISQKPSRDICQRGTSLTIQCQVDSQVTMMFWYRQQPGQSLTLIATANQGSEATYESGFVIDKFPISRPNLTFSTLTVSNMSPEDSSIYLCSVDQTGEAYGYTFGSGTRLTVV.